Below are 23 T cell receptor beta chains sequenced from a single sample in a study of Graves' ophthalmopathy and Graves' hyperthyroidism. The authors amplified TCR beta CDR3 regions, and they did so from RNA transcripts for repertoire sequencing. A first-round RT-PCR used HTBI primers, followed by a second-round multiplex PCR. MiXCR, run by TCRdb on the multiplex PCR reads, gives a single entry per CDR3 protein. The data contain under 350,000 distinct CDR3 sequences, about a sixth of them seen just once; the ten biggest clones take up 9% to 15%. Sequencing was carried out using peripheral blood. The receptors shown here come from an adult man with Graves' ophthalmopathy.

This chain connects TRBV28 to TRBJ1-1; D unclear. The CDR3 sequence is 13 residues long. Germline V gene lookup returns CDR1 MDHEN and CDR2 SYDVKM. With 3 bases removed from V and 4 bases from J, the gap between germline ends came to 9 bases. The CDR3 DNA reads TGTGCCAGCAGTTTCCGACTCGGCACTGAAGCTTTCTTT. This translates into CASSFRLGTEAFF.

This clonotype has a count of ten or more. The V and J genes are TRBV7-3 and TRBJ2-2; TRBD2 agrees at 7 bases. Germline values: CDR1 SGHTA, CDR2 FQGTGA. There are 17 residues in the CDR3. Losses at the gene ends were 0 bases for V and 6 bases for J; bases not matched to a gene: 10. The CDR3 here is CASSLTSLSSGAGELFF. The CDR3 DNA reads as TGTGCCAGCAGCTTAACCTCTCTCTCAAGCGGGGCCGGGGAGCTGTTTTTT.

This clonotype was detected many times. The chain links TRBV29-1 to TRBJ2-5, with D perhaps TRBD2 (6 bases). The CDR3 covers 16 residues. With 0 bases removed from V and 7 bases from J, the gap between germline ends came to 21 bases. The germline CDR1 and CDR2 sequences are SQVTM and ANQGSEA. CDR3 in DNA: TGCAGCGTTGAAGATCTTGGAGGGACCGTCCTGGGGACCCAGTACTTC. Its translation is CSVEDLGGTVLGTQYF.

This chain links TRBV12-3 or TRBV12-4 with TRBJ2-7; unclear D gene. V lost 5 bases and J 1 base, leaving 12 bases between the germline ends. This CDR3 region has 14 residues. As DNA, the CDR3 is TGTGCCAGCAGTCGGGTAGGTTCATCCTACGAGCAGTACTTC. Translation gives CASSRVGSSYEQYF.

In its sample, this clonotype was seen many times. The CDR3, as DNA: TGTGCCAGCAGTAGAACCGGGACAGGACCTAACACCTTC. Its protein is CASSRTGTGPNTF. The V and J genes are TRBV12-3 or TRBV12-4 and TRBJ1-2; 8 bases match TRBD1. The V and J ends lost 5 bases and 12 bases, in that order; junction bases with no gene match: 11. The CDR3 is 13 residues long.

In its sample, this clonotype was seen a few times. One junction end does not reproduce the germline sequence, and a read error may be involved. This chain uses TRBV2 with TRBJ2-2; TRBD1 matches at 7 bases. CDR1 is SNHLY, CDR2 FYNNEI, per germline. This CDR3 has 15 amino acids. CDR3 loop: CVSRPTGVGSGELFF. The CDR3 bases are TGTGTCAGCAGGCCAACAGGGGTAGGATCCGGGGAGCTGTTTTTT.

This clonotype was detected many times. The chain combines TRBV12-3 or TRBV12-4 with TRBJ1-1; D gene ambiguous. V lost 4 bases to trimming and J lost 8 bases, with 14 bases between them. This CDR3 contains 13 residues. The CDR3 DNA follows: TGTGCCAGCAGTTCAGTAGGGTCTGGGGAAGCTTTCTTT. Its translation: CASSSVGSGEAFF.

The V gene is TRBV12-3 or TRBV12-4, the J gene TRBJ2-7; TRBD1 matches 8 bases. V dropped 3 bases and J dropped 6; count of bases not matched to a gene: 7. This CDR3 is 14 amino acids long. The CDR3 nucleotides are TGTGCCAGCAGTTTCGGACAGGGACTTGGCGAGCAGTACTTC. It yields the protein CASSFGQGLGEQYF.

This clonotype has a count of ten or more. CDR3 nucleotide sequence: TGTGCCAGCAGCTTATGGAGGGTAGCCAAAAACATTCAGTACTTC. Residues: CASSLWRVAKNIQYF. This chain connects TRBV7-9 to TRBJ2-4; D perhaps matches TRBD2 (6 bases). This CDR3 spans 15 amino acids. Germline V gives CDR1 SEHNR, CDR2 FQNEAQ (reference sequence). The V and J ends lost 2 bases and 0 bases respectively, with 8 bases between them.

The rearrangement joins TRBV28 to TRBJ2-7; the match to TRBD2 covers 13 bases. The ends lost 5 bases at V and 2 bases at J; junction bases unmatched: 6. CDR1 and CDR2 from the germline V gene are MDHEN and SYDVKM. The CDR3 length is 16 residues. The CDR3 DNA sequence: TGTGCCAGCAGTACACGGACTAGCGGGAGAACCTACGAGCAGTACTTC. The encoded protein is CASSTRTSGRTYEQYF.

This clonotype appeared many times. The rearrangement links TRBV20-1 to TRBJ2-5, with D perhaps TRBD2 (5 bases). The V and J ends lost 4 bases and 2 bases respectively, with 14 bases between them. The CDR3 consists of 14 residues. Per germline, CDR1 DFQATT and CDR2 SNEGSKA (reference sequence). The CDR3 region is CSAKKPGIQETQYF. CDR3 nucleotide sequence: TGCAGTGCTAAAAAGCCGGGAATTCAAGAGACCCAGTACTTC.

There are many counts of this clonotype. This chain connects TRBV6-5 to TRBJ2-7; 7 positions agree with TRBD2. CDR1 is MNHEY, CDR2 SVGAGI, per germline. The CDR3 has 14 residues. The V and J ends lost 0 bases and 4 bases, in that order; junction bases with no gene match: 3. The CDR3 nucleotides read TGTGCCAGCAGTTACTCCTCCGGGGGGTACGAGCAGTACTTC. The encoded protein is CASSYSSGGYEQYF.

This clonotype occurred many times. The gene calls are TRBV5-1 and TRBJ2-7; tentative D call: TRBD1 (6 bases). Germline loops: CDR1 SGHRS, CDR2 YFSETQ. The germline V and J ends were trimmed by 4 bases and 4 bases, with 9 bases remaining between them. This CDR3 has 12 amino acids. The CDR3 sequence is CASSNTGYEQYF. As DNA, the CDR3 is TGCGCCAGCAGCAACACAGGGTACGAGCAGTACTTC.

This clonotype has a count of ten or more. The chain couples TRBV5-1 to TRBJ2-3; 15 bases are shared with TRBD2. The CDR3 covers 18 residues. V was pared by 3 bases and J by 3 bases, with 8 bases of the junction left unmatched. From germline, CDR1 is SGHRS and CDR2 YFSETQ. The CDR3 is CASSYGLAGGPGTDTQYF. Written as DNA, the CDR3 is TGCGCCAGCAGCTACGGACTAGCGGGGGGGCCCGGGACAGATACGCAGTATTTT.

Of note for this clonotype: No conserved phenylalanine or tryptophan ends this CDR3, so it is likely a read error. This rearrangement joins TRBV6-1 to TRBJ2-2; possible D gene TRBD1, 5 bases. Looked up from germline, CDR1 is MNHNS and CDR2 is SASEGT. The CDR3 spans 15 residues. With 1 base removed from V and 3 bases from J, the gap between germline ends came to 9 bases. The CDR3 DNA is TGTGCCAGCAGTGAAGGGGGCGCTGACACCGGGGAGCTGTTTTCT. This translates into CASSEGGADTGELFS.

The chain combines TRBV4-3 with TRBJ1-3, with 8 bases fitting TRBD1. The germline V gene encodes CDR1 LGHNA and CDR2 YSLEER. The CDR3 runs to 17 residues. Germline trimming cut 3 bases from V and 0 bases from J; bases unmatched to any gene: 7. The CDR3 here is CASSHHFGQGSGNTIYF. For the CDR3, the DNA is TGCGCCAGCAGCCACCATTTCGGACAGGGCTCTGGAAACACCATATATTTT.

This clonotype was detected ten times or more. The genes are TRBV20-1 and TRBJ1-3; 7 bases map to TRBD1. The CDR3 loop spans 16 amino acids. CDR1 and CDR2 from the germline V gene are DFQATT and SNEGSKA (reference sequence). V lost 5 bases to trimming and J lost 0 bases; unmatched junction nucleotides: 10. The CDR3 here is CSASRRGQISGNTIYF. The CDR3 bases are TGCAGTGCTTCCCGAAGGGGACAGATCTCTGGAAACACCATATATTTT.

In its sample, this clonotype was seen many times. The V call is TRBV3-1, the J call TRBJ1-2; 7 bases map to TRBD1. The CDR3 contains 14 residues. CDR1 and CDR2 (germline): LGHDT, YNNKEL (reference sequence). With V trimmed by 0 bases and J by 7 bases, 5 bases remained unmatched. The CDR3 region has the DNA TGTGCCAGCAGCCAAGATCGAGGGGGCGGTGGCTACACCTTC. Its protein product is CASSQDRGGGGYTF.

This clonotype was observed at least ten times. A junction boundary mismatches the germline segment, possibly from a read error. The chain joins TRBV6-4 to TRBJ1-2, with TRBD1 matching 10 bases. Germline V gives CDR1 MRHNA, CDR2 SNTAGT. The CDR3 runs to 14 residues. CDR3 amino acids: CVSTGDRGRGGYTF. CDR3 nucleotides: TGTGTCAGCACCGGGGACAGGGGACGGGGTGGCTACACCTTC.

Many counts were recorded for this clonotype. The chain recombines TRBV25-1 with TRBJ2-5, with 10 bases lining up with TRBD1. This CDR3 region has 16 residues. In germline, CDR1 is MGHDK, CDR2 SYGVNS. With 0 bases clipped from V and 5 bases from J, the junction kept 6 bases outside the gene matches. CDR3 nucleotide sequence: TGTGCCAGCAGTGAATATGGGGGGACAGGGGTCGAGACCCAGTACTTC. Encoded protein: CASSEYGGTGVETQYF.

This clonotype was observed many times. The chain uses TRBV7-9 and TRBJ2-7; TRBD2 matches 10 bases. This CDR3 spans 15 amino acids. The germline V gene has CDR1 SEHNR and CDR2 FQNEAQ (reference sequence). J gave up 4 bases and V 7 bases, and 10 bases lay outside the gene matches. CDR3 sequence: CASNVQPSGSYEQYF. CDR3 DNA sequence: TGTGCCAGCAACGTACAACCTAGCGGGAGTTACGAGCAGTACTTC.

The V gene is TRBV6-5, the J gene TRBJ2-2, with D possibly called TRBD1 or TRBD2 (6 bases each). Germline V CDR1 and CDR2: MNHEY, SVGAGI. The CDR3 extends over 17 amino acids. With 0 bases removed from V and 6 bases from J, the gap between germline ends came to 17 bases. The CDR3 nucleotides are TGTGCCAGCAGTTACTCGATCGTTTCGGGGGCAGCCGGGGAGCTGTTTTTT. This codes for CASSYSIVSGAAGELFF.

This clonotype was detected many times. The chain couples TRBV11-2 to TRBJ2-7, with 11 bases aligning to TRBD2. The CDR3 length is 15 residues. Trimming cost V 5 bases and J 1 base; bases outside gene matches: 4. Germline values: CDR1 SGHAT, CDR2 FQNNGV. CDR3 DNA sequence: TGTGCCAGCAGCCAGGGACTAGCGGAGTCCTACGAGCAGTACTTC. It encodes CASSQGLAESYEQYF.